This T cell receptor beta chain was captured by sequencing in a study of shared clonotypes between healthy human individuals. Looking at the study overall: The study used three CD4 naive, three CD4 memory, two CD8 naive and one CD8 memory plate per donor.

V dropped 5 bases and J dropped 8; count of bases not matched to a gene: 10. The CDR3 is made up of 15 amino acids. CDR1 and CDR2 (germline): SGHTA, FQGNSA. Authors' processing steps: Junction-only sequences without quality scores came from ImmunoSEQ, so filtering differed. Method: immunoSEQ multiplex PCR; TCRdb's copy keeps in-frame clones and lacks some. V, J and clone size are taken as reported in that table, and D and trimming were inferred from the DNA itself. The profile shows 2 million to 3 million clones, around 94% of them singletons. The sequenced material came from naive CD4+ T cells sorted from blood. Subset noted: CD45RA+ positively selected. The TCR originated in a man aged 18 to 30 in good health. The chain joins TRBV7-2 to TRBJ1-4; TRBD1 agrees at 8 bases. This chain's CDR3 is CASSRSRGREEKLFF. The CDR3 DNA follows: TGTGCCAGCAGCCGTAGCAGGGGGCGTGAGGAAAAACTGTTTTTT.